This passage covers 27 T cell receptor beta chains from one sample sequenced in a study of T-cell memory formation after mild COVID-19. TCRdb re-called the 5' RACE reads with MiXCR, one entry per CDR3 protein. Of around 440,000 distinct CDR3 sequences listed, 15% to 20% are singletons. Sequenced material: PBMCs or a T cell subset sorted from them (not recorded which). The origin of the receptors is an adult woman who had mild COVID-19 (a few samples of this study predate the infection). Cell type and time point are not known.

This clonotype has just one count. The rearrangement uses TRBV3-1 and TRBJ1-1; D gene ambiguous. There are 15 residues in the CDR3. The ends were cut back, 4 bases at V and 1 base at J, with 13 bases in the middle. From germline, CDR1 is LGHDT and CDR2 YNNKEL (reference sequence). The CDR3: CASSPTPDGNTEAFF. The CDR3 nucleotides read TGTGCCAGCAGCCCGACTCCGGACGGGAACACTGAAGCTTTCTTT.

A few counts support this clonotype. V usage is TRBV7-2 and J usage is TRBJ2-1; no clear D gene. The CDR3 has 13 amino acids. CDR1 and CDR2 (germline): SGHTA, FQGNSA. V was cut by 0 bases and J by 10 bases, with 10 bases left in between. The CDR3 region is CASSLALETEQFF. CDR3 coding DNA: TGTGCCAGCAGCTTAGCGCTAGAGACCGAGCAGTTCTTC. The complete variable domain, with remaining parts taken from reference TRBV7-2 and TRBJ2-1, reads GAGVSQSPSNKVTEKGKDVELRCDPISGHTALYWYRQSLGQGLEFLIYFQGNSAPDKSGLPSDRFSAERTGGSVSTLTIQRTQQEDSAVYLCASSLALETEQFFGPGTRLTVL.

This clonotype has ten or more counts. The CDR3 is CASSSLAASTDTQYF. The CDR3 DNA reads as TGTGCCAGCAGCTCCCTAGCGGCTAGCACAGATACGCAGTATTTT. The chain recombines TRBV7-2 with TRBJ2-3; TRBD2 matches 7 bases. Germline V gene lookup returns CDR1 SGHTA and CDR2 FQGNSA. The trim removed 4 bases at V and 0 bases at J, leaving 4 bases unmatched. CDR3 length: 15 amino acids.

The rearrangement joins TRBV5-1 to TRBJ1-1, with 10 bases lining up with TRBD1. Per the germline V gene, CDR1 is SGHRS and CDR2 is YFSETQ. The CDR3 has 14 amino acids. The ends lost 4 bases at V and 3 bases at J; junction bases unmatched: 3. CDR3 sequence: CASSHDRGHTEAFF. The CDR3 nucleotides read TGCGCCAGCAGCCACGACAGGGGGCACACTGAAGCTTTCTTT.

This clonotype was detected many times. The rearrangement uses TRBV12-3 or TRBV12-4 and TRBJ2-3; 9 nucleotides agree with TRBD1. The junction had 16 bases not matched to a gene; V was cut back by 6 bases and J by 6 bases. The CDR3 is 17 amino acids. CDR3 in amino acids: CASSGDRDRVPRDTQYF. The CDR3 DNA reads as TGTGCCAGCAGCGGGGATCGGGACAGGGTGCCCCGCGATACGCAGTATTTT.

CDR3 residues: CASTLGAPGELFF. The CDR3 DNA follows: TGTGCCAGCACCCTAGGGGCTCCCGGGGAGCTGTTTTTT. The V call is TRBV7-9, the J call TRBJ2-2, with D perhaps TRBD1 (5 bases). The germline V gene has CDR1 SEHNR and CDR2 FQNEAQ (reference sequence). The CDR3 has 13 residues. Between the trimmed V and J ends, which lost 7 bases and 6 bases, there was a span of 12 bases.

This sequence joins TRBV7-9 and TRBJ2-7; possible D gene TRBD2, 5 bases. The CDR3 is 13 amino acids. V lost 4 bases to trimming and J lost 11 bases, with 18 bases between them. From germline, CDR1 is SEHNR and CDR2 FQNEAQ (reference sequence). For the CDR3, the DNA is TGTGCCAGCAGCTCCACGTCGAGCGGTTCCGAGTACTTC. Translated: CASSSTSSGSEYF.

This clonotype has more than one count but fewer than ten. The rearrangement links TRBV6-2 or TRBV6-3 to TRBJ2-1; 7 bases map to TRBD2. CDR1 and CDR2 from the germline V gene are MNHEY and SVGEGT. V gave up 2 bases and J gave up 6 bases; unmatched junction bases: 7. This CDR3 is 15 amino acids long. The CDR3 spells CASSYGAGAANEQFF. The CDR3 nucleotides are TGTGCCAGCAGTTACGGGGCGGGAGCGGCCAATGAGCAGTTCTTC.

Here the CDR3 reads CASSSQRDPGDTQYF. The CDR3 bases are TGTGCCAGCAGCTCCCAAAGGGACCCCGGTGATACGCAGTATTTT. The rearrangement joins TRBV7-9 to TRBJ2-3, with D possibly called TRBD1 or TRBD2 (5 bases each). The CDR3 is 15 amino acids. Trimming removed 4 bases at V and 6 bases at J, with 17 bases between. Germline V gene sequence: CDR1 SEHNR, CDR2 FQNEAQ (reference sequence).

As DNA, the CDR3 is TGTGCCAGCTCACCCATCTTGGGACAGGGCTGGAATGAGCAGTTCTTC. Protein: CASSPILGQGWNEQFF. The chain employs TRBV18 and TRBJ2-1, with 9 positions matching TRBD1. V shed 3 bases, J shed 7 bases, and the junction held 10 bases outside the gene matches. The CDR3 sequence is 16 residues long. CDR1 is KGHSH, CDR2 LQKENI, per germline.

This CDR3 is CASSREQESNTEAFF. The DNA for the CDR3 is TGTGCCAGCTCCCGCGAACAAGAGTCGAACACTGAAGCTTTCTTT. V and J are TRBV18 and TRBJ1-1; no definite D call. This CDR3 has 15 amino acids. V was cut by 6 bases and J by 1 base, with 15 bases left in between. Per the germline V gene, CDR1 is KGHSH and CDR2 is LQKENI.

This clonotype occurred a few times. The V gene is TRBV12-3 or TRBV12-4, the J gene TRBJ2-7; D gene unclear. This CDR3 contains 14 residues. V lost 3 bases to trimming and J lost 2 bases, with 11 bases between them. For the CDR3, the DNA is TGTGCCAGCAGTTTGGGCGGATTCCCCTACGAGCAGTACTTC. Amino acid sequence: CASSLGGFPYEQYF.

The chain is built from TRBV4-1 and TRBJ1-4; TRBD1 agrees at 11 bases. Germline loops: CDR1 MGHRA, CDR2 YSYEKL. Trimming removed 1 base from V and 0 bases from J; junction bases left unmatched: 4. This CDR3 is 18 amino acids long. CDR3 nucleotides: TGCGCCAGCAGCCAAGGCCGGGGACAGGGGGCAACTAATGAAAAACTGTTTTTT. This encodes CASSQGRGQGATNEKLFF.

This clonotype showed up just a few times. The CDR3 is CASSYPTGRSEAYEQYF. As DNA, the CDR3 is TGTGCCAGCAGTTACCCCACGGGGCGGAGCGAGGCCTACGAGCAGTACTTC. The V and J genes are TRBV6-6 and TRBJ2-7; D may match TRBD1 or TRBD2 (5 bases each). The CDR3 is made up of 17 amino acids. Trimming shortened V by 2 bases and J by 2 bases, and 19 bases separated the two germline ends. Germline assignment: CDR1 MNHNY and CDR2 SVGAGI (reference sequence).

This clonotype was recorded a few times. The J gene is TRBJ2-3, the V gene TRBV7-2; TRBD2 matches 14 bases. Germline V gene sequence: CDR1 SGHTA, CDR2 FQGNSA. With 5 bases clipped from V and 2 bases from J, the junction kept 6 bases outside the gene matches. CDR3 length: 17 residues. The chain's CDR3 is CASSRGLAGAATDTQYF. For the CDR3, the DNA is TGTGCCAGCAGCAGGGGACTAGCGGGAGCCGCCACAGATACGCAGTATTTT. The whole variable domain, filled in from reference TRBV7-2 and TRBJ2-3, reads GAGVSQSPSNKVTEKGKDVELRCDPISGHTALYWYRQSLGQGLEFLIYFQGNSAPDKSGLPSDRFSAERTGGSVSTLTIQRTQQEDSAVYLCASSRGLAGAATDTQYFGPGTRLTVL.

The V gene is TRBV12-3 or TRBV12-4, the J gene TRBJ2-2; D is tentatively TRBD1 or TRBD2 (5 bases each). The CDR3 is 20 residues long. Between the trimmed V and J ends, which lost 6 bases and 0 bases, there was a span of 26 bases. This CDR3 reads CASSLGPRPSPHANTGELFF. In DNA, the CDR3 is TGTGCCAGCAGCCTGGGACCCAGGCCATCCCCACACGCGAACACCGGGGAGCTGTTTTTT.

This clonotype came up a few times. The chain combines TRBV11-2 with TRBJ2-2, with TRBD2 identical over 12 bases. With V trimmed by 4 bases and J by 2 bases, 5 bases remained unmatched. The V gene's germline CDR1 is SGHAT and CDR2 FQNNGV. This CDR3 is 17 amino acids long. CDR3 residues: CASSSRTSGINTGELFF. The CDR3 bases are TGTGCCAGCAGCTCGAGGACTAGCGGGATTAACACCGGGGAGCTGTTTTTT.

Only a few counts were recorded for this clonotype. The CDR3 nucleotides read TGTGCCTGGAGTTACCGGGACAGGGGCTATGGCTACACCTTC. This translates into CAWSYRDRGYGYTF. This chain links TRBV30 with TRBJ1-2, with 10 bases that match TRBD1. Germline CDR1 and CDR2: GTSNPN and SVGIG (reference sequence). Losses at the gene ends were 2 bases for V and 4 bases for J; bases not matched to a gene: 4. The CDR3 consists of 14 residues.

This clonotype was observed a handful of times. This chain links TRBV5-1 with TRBJ2-5, with 12 bases fitting TRBD2. Germline CDR1 SGHRS, CDR2 YFSETQ. Trimming took 3 bases from V and 4 from J; bases not matched to a gene: 4. The CDR3 extends over 15 amino acids. CDR3 nucleotides: TGCGCCAGCAGCTGGACTAGCGGGGAAGGAGAGACCCAGTACTTC. It is translated as CASSWTSGEGETQYF.

This clonotype turned up a few times. This chain uses TRBV7-3 with TRBJ2-7, with TRBD2 as a possible D gene (5 bases). The CDR3 loop spans 12 amino acids. The V gene's germline CDR1 is SGHTA and CDR2 FQGTGA. Trimming removed 5 bases from V and 6 bases from J, with 11 bases in between. As DNA, the CDR3 is TGTGCCAGCAGCCGTCCAGGAGGCGAGCAGTACTTC. Translated: CASSRPGGEQYF.

The rearrangement uses TRBV12-3 or TRBV12-4 and TRBJ2-5; TRBD2 matches 8 bases. The CDR3 runs to 14 residues. V gave up 7 bases and J gave up 5 bases; unmatched junction bases: 9. The CDR3, as DNA: TGTGCCAGCAAACGGGAGGGGGGCCGGGAGACCCAGTACTTC. This gives the protein CASKREGGRETQYF.

This chain uses TRBV12-3 or TRBV12-4 with TRBJ2-1, with TRBD2 matching 9 bases. The ends lost 4 bases at V and 5 bases at J; junction bases unmatched: 9. The CDR3 consists of 16 residues. The CDR3 is CASSWVAGGANNEQFF. The DNA for the CDR3 is TGTGCCAGCAGTTGGGTGGCGGGGGGGGCAAACAATGAGCAGTTCTTC.

There are a few counts of this clonotype. The chain links TRBV20-1 to TRBJ2-7; 12 bases align to TRBD2. Germline CDR1 and CDR2: DFQATT and SNEGSKA (reference sequence). Trimming cost V 2 bases and J 5 bases; bases outside gene matches: 4. There are 14 residues in the CDR3. The chain's CDR3 is CSARTGTSGHEQYF. The CDR3 DNA sequence: TGCAGTGCTAGAACCGGGACTAGCGGGCACGAGCAGTACTTC.

Ten or more counts support this clonotype. The chain combines TRBV27 with TRBJ2-3; D perhaps matches TRBD2 (6 bases). CDR1 is MNHEY, CDR2 SMNVEV, per germline (reference sequence). CDR3 length: 14 amino acids. The ends were cut back, 5 bases at V and 2 bases at J, with 11 bases in the middle. The CDR3 region is CASSPQDYTDTQYF. DNA for the CDR3: TGTGCCAGCAGTCCCCAGGACTACACAGATACGCAGTATTTT.

V and J are TRBV6-5 and TRBJ2-1; 9 positions match TRBD1. V lost 6 bases, J lost 6 bases, and 9 bases stayed unmatched. The CDR3 consists of 15 residues. Germline lookup yields CDR1 MNHEY and CDR2 SVGAGI. In DNA, the CDR3 is TGTGCCAGCAGCATACAGGGGGCAGTGGGCAATGAGCAGTTCTTC. It codes for CASSIQGAVGNEQFF.

This clonotype was recorded at least ten times. The chain is built from TRBV5-1 and TRBJ2-2, with D perhaps being TRBD1 or TRBD2 (5 bases each). V was cut by 4 bases and J by 0 bases, with 10 bases left in between. This CDR3 is 15 amino acids long. The V gene's germline CDR1 is SGHRS and CDR2 YFSETQ. CDR3 sequence: CASSTGTANTGELFF. The CDR3 coding sequence is TGCGCCAGCAGCACGGGGACGGCGAACACCGGGGAGCTGTTTTTT.

The rearrangement uses TRBV5-4 and TRBJ2-7; 8 bases align to TRBD2. V lost 4 bases and J lost 0; bases outside the gene matches: 3. This CDR3 has 14 residues. Germline V gene data show CDR1 as SGHNT and CDR2 as YYREEE (reference sequence). This CDR3 reads CASSHSGDSYEQYF. The CDR3 coding sequence is TGTGCCAGCAGCCATAGCGGGGACTCCTACGAGCAGTACTTC.